The present T cell receptor beta chain was sequenced within a study of T-cell reconstitution after alpha-beta-depleted transplantation in children. Study findings and constraints: It was surviving recipient T cells and thymic progenitors that gave some patients high TCRbeta diversity at day 60.

Concerning this clonotype itself: Its antigen is still unknown.

Construction of the TCRbeta library involved unique molecular identifiers. Using its own MiXCR run on the PCR reads, TCRdb lists one record per CDR3 protein. The top ten clones hold about 25% of a sample with about 78,000 distinct CDR3 sequences, about 14% of them seen once. The germline CDR1 and CDR2 sequences are KGHDR and SFDVKD. V was shortened by 2 bases and J by 7 bases, with 13 bases between the two germline ends. The CDR3 extends over 14 amino acids. This specimen was PBMCs, mostly from graft donor cells, taken 180 days after TCRalphabeta/CD19-depleted stem cell transplant. The chain combines TRBV24-1 with TRBJ1-1; D unclear. The receptor was isolated from a male patient between 2 and 15 years old who had a stem cell transplant for acute lymphoblastic leukemia, so the T cells may come from the graft donor. The CDR3 nucleotides read TGTGCCACCAGTGATTCCTCAGGCCCCTTTGAAGCTTTCTTT. This encodes CATSDSSGPFEAFF.